The present TCR beta chain was sequenced within a study of spatial heterogeneity in lung cancer. Turning to the study itself: Correlation of TCR transcript counts in tumor regions with a T cell module score from matched bulk RNA-seq was strong. General study points: How many expanded intratumoral alpha and beta TCRs were present tracked the tumor mutation count, which was a count of nonsynonymous mutations.

CDR3 length: 17 amino acids. Per the germline V gene, CDR1 is MNHNY and CDR2 is SVGAGI (reference sequence). J was trimmed by 0 bases and V by 5 bases; bases with no gene match: 7. MiXCR was run by TCRdb on the 5' RACE reads, yielding one entry per CDR3 protein. The sample records roughly 3,000 distinct CDR3 sequences, 27% being singletons. Sample time point: sample taken at primary tumor resection. Unsorted whole RNA from tumor, nontumor lung or frozen PBMC underwent sequencing. On this clonotype itself: Its antigen is currently unknown.

The sample was lung tumor tissue, taken at surgery. The chain recombines TRBV6-6 with TRBJ2-6; TRBD1 matches 7 bases. The clonotype originates from a female donor with early-stage non-small cell lung cancer. The CDR3: CASSVHRGSSGANVLTF. CDR3 coding DNA: TGTGCCAGCAGTGTTCACAGGGGTAGCTCTGGGGCCAACGTCCTGACTTTC.